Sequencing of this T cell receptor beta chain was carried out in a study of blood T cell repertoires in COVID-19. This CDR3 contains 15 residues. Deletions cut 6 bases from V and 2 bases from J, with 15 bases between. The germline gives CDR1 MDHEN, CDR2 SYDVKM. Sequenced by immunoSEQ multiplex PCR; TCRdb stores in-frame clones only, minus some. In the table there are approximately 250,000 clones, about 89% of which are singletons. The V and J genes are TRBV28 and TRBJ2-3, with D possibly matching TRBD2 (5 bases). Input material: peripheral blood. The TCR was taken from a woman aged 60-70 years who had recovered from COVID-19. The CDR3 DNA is TGTGCCAGCAGCCCACCGGGATTACTCACAGATACGCAGTATTTT. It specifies CASSPPGLLTDTQYF.